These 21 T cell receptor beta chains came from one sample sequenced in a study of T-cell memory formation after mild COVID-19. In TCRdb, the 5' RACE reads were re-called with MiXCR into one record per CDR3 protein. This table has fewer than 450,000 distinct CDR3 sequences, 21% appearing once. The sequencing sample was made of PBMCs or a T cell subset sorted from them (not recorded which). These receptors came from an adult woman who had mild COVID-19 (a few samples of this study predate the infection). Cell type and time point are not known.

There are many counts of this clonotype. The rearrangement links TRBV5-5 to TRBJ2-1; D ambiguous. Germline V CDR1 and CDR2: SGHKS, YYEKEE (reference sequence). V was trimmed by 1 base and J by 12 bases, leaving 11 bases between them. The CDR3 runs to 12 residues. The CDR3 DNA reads TGTGCCAGCAGCTTGACGTTGCGCGGGCAGTTCTTC. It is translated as CASSLTLRGQFF.

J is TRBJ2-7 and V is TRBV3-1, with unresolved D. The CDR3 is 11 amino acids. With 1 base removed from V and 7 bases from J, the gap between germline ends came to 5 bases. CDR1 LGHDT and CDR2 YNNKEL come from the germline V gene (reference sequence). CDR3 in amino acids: CASSQGWEQYF. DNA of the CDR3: TGTGCCAGCAGCCAAGGCTGGGAGCAGTACTTC.

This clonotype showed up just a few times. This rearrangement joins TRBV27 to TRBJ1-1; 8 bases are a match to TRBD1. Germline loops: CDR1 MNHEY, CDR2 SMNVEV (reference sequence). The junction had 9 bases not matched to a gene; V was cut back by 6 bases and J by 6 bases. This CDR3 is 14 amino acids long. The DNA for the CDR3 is TGTGCCAGCAGCCGTCCGGGACAGGTCTCTGAAGCTTTCTTT. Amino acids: CASSRPGQVSEAFF.

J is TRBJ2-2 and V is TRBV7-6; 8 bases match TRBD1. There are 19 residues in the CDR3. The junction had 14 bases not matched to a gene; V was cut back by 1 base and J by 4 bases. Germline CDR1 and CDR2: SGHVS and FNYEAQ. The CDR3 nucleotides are TGTGCCAGCAGCTTAGGGAATTGGATCGGACAGGGTTCCACCGGGGAGCTGTTTTTT. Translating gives CASSLGNWIGQGSTGELFF.

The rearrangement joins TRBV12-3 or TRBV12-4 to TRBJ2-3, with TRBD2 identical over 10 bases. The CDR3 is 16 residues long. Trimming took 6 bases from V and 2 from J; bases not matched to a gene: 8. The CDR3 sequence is CASSTLAGGYTDTQYF. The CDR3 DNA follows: TGTGCCAGCAGCACTTTAGCGGGGGGATACACAGATACGCAGTATTTT.

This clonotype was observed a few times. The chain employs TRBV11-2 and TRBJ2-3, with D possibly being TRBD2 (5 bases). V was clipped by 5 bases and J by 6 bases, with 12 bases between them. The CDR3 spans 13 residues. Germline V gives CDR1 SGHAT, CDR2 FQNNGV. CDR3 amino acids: CASSRTAPDTQYF. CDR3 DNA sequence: TGTGCCAGCAGCCGGACTGCGCCGGATACGCAGTATTTT.

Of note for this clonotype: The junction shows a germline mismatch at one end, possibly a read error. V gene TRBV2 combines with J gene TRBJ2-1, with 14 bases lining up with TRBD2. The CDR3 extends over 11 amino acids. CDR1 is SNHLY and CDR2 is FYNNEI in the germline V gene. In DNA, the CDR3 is TGTGCCAGCAGGGGGACTAGCGGGAGTAAGTTC. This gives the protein CASRGTSGSKF.

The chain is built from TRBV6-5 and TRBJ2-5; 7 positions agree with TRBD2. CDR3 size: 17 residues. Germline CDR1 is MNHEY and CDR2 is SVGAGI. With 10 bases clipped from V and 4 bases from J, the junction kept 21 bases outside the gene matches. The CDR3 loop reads CAIRLRGLPLRGETQYF. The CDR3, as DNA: TGTGCCATCAGACTCCGGGGACTACCCTTAAGGGGAGAGACCCAGTACTTC.

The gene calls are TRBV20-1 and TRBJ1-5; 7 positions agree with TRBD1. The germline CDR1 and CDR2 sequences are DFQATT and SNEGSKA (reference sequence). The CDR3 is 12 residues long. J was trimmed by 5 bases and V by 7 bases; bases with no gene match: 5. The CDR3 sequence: CSVGGGDQPQHF. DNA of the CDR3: TGCAGTGTCGGAGGGGGCGATCAGCCCCAGCATTTT.

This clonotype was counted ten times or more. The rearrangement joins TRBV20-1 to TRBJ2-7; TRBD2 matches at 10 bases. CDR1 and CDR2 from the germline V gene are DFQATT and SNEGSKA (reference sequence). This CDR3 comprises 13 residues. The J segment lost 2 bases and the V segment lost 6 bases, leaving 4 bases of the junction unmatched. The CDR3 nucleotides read TGCAGTGCCCGACTAGCGGGTACCTACGAGCAGTACTTC. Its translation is CSARLAGTYEQYF.

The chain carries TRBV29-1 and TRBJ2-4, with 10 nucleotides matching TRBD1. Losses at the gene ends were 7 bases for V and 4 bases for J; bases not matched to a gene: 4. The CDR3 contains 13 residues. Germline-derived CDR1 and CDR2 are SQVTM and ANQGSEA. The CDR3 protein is CSGLDRGKNIQYF. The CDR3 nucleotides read TGCAGCGGGCTGGACAGGGGGAAAAACATTCAGTACTTC. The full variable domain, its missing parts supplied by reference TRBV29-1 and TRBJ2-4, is SAVISQKPSRDICQRGTSLTIQCQVDSQVTMMFWYRQQPGQSLTLIATANQGSEATYESGFVIDKFPISRPNLTFSTLTVSNMSPEDSSIYLCSGLDRGKNIQYFGAGTRLSVL.

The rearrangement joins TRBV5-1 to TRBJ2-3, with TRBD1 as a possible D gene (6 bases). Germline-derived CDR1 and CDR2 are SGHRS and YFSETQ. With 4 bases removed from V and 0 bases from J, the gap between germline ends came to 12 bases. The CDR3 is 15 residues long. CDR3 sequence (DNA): TGCGCCAGCAGCCCAGGGGCAGTAAGCACAGATACGCAGTATTTT. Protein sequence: CASSPGAVSTDTQYF.

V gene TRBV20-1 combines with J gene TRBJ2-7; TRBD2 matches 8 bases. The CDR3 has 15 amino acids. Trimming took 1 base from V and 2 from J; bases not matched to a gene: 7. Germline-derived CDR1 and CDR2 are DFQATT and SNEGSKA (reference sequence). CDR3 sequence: CSARVGGRPPYEQYF. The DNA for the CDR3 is TGCAGTGCTAGAGTGGGCGGGAGGCCCCCCTACGAGCAGTACTTC.

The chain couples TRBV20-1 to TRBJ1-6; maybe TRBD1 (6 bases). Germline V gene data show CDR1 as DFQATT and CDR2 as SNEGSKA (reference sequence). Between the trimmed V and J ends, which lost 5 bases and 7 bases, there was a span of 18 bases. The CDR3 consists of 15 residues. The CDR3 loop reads CSAGSSGVVNSPLHF. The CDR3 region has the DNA TGCAGTGCTGGATCCTCAGGGGTGGTAAATTCACCCCTCCACTTT.

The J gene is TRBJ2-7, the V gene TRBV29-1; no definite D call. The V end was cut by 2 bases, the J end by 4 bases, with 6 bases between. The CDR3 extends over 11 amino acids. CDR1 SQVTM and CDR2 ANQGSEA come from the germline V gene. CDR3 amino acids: CSVESFYEQYF. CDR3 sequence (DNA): TGCAGCGTTGAAAGCTTTTACGAGCAGTACTTC.

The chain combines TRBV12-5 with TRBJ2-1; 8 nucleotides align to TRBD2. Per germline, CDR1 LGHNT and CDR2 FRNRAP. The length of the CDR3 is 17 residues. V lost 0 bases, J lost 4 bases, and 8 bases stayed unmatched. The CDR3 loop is CASGLVSSGGRYNEQFF. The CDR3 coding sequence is TGTGCTAGTGGTTTGGTCTCCTCGGGGGGGAGGTACAATGAGCAGTTCTTC.

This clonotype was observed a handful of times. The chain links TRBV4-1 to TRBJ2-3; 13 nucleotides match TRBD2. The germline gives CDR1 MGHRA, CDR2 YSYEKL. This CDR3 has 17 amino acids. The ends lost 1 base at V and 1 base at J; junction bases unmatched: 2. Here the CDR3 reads CASSQGLAGGRTDTQYF. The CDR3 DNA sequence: TGCGCCAGCAGCCAAGGACTAGCGGGGGGCCGCACAGATACGCAGTATTTT.

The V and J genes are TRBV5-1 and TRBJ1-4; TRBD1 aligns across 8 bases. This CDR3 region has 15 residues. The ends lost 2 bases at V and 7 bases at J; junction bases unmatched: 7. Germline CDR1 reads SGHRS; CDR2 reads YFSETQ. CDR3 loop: CASSLTGGSGEKLFF. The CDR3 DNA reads TGCGCCAGCAGCTTAACAGGGGGATCAGGTGAAAAACTGTTTTTT.

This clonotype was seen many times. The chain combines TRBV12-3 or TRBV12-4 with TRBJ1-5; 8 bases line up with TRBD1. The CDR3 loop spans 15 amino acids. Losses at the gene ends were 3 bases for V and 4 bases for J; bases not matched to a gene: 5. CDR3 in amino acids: CASSLGTGGNQPQHF. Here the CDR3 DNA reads TGTGCCAGCAGTTTGGGGACAGGTGGTAATCAGCCCCAGCATTTT.

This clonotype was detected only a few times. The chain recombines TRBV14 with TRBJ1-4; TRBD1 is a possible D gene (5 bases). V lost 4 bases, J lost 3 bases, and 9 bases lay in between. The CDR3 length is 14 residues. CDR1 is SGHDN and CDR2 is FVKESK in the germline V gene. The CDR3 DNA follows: TGTGCCAGCAGCCCCTTAGGGGCTAATGAAAAACTGTTTTTT. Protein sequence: CASSPLGANEKLFF. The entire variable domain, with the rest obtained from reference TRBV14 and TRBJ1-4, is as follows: EAGVTQFPSHSVIEKGQTVTLRCDPISGHDNLYWYRRVMGKEIKFLLHFVKESKQDESGMPNNRFLAERTGGTYSTLKVQPAELEDSGVYFCASSPLGANEKLFFGSGTQLSVL.

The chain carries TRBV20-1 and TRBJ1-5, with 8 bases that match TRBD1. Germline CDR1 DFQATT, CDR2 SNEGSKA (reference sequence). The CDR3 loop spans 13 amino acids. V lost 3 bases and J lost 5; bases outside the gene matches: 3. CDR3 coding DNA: TGCAGTGCTAGGCAGACAGGGGATCAGCCCCAGCATTTT. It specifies CSARQTGDQPQHF.